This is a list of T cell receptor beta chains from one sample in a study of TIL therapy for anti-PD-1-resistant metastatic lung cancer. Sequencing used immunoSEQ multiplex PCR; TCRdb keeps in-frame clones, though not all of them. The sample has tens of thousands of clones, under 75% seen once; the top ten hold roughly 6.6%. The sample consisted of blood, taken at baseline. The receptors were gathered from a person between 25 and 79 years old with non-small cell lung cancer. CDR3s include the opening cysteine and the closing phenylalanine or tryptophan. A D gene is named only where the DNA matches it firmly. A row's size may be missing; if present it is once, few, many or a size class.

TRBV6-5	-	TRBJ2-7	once	TGTGCCAGCAGTTACTCGAAACCGTCTTACTCCTACGAGCAGTACTTC	CASSYSKPSYSYEQYF
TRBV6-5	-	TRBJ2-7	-	TGTGCCAGCTCACCGGCCTTGTACGAGCAGTACTTC	CASSPALYEQYF
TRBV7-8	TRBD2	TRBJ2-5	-	TGTGCCAGCAGCCCCCAGTCTGGGGTAGCGGGGGGAGAGACCCAGTACTTC	CASSPQSGVAGGETQYF
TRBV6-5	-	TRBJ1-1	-	TGTGCCAGCAGTTACTCGAAGGGTATGAACACTGAAGCTTTCTTT	CASSYSKGMNTEAFF
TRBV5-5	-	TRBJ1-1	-	TGTGCCAGCAGCTTGTTTTACACTGAAGCTTTCTTT	CASSLFYTEAFF
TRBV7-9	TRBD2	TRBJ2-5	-	TGTGCCAGCAGCTCGACTAGCGGGAGCGGAGAGACCCAGTACTTC	CASSSTSGSGETQYF
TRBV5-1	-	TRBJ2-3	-	TGCGCCAGCAGCCACGGGGGCGGTCCTGGCACAGATACGCAGTATTTT	CASSHGGGPGTDTQYF
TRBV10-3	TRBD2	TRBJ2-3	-	TGTGCCATCAGTGCGGGGGTAGCGGGGGGTACAGATACGCAGTATTTT	CAISAGVAGGTDTQYF
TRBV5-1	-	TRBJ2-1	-	TGCGCCAGCAGCTTGGCGACCTCGGCGAATGATGAGCAGTTCTTC	CASSLATSANDEQFF
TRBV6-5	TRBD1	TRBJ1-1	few	TGTGCCAGCAAAACGACAGGGGTAACTGAAGCTTTCTTT	CASKTTGVTEAFF
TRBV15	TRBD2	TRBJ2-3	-	TGTGCCACCAGCAGGATCGGAGCGGGGGGTAGCACAGATACGCAGTATTTT	CATSRIGAGGSTDTQYF
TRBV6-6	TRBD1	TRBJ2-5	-	TGTGCCAGCAGGATGACAGGGACGGGAGAGACCCAGTACTTC	CASRMTGTGETQYF
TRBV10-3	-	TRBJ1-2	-	TGTGCCATCAGTGGCGGAGGGGACGGATCCTATGGCTACACCTTC	CAISGGGDGSYGYTF
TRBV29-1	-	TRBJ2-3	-	TGCAGCGTTCCTCGAGGGGGGCCTAGGGTAGGAGATACGCAGTATTTT	CSVPRGGPRVGDTQYF
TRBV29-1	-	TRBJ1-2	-	TGCAGCGTTGTTTCTTTGGACGCTAACTATGGCTACACCTTC	CSVVSLDANYGYTF
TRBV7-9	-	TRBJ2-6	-	TGTGCCAGCAGCTTAGCTATGTTCCCTGGGGCCAACGTCCTGACTTTC	CASSLAMFPGANVLTF
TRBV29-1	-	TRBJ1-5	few	TGCAGCGTCTCCGCCCTCGGGACGGCCATTCATTTT	CSVSALGTAIHF
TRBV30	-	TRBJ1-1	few	TGTGCCTGGAGTTATTACACTGAAGCTTTCTTT	CAWSYYTEAFF
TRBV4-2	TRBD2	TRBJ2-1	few	TGTGCCAGCAGCCGCCTCCTAGCGGGGTCCTACAATGAGCAGTTCTTC	CASSRLLAGSYNEQFF
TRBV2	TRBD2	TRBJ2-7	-	TGTGCCAGCGTGATCCCCGTAGCGGGGAAGGGCGAGCAGTACTTC	CASVIPVAGKGEQYF
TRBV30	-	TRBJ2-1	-	TGTGCCTGGAGTGTACTCATCGGGGGCGAGGGCTATGAGCAGTTCTTC	CAWSVLIGGEGYEQFF